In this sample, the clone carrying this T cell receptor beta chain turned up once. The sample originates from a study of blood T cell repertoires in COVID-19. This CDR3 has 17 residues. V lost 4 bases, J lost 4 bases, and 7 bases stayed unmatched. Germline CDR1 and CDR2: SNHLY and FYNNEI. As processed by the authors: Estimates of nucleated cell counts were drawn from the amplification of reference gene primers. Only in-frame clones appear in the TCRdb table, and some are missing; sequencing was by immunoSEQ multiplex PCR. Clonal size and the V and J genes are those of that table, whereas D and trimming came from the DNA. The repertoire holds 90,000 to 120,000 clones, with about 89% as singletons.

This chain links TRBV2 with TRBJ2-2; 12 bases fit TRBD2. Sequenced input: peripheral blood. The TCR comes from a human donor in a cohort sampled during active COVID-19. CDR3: CASSARTSGIGTGELFF. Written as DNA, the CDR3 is TGTGCCAGCAGTGCTAGGACTAGCGGGATTGGCACCGGGGAGCTGTTTTTT.